The 26 T cell receptor beta chains below come from one sample, sequenced in a study of T cells in Graves' hyperthyroidism and ophthalmopathy. It was RNA transcripts that yielded the amplified TCR beta CDR3 regions. In the first-round RT-PCR of the TCR CDR3, the HTBI primer set was used. MiXCR, applied by TCRdb to the multiplex PCR reads, yields one record per CDR3 protein. The table includes a few hundred thousand distinct CDR3 sequences, roughly an eighth detected once. Sequenced sample: blood. The receptors here all came from a young woman with Graves' hyperthyroidism.

Ten or more counts support this clonotype. CDR3 sequence: CASSLNGAGNEQFF. As DNA, the CDR3 is TGTGCCAGCAGCTTAAATGGCGCGGGAAATGAGCAGTTCTTC. The chain has TRBV7-3 and TRBJ2-1; D possibly corresponds to TRBD2 (6 bases). CDR1 and CDR2 from the germline V gene are SGHTA and FQGTGA. The CDR3 contains 14 residues. V was cut by 1 base and J by 7 bases, with 11 bases left in between.

There are a few counts of this clonotype. At one of its ends the junction is not consistent with the germline gene, which may arise from a read error. The V call is TRBV18, the J call TRBJ2-7, with D maybe TRBD2 (7 bases). Germline CDR1 is KGHSH and CDR2 is LQKENI. This CDR3 is 16 amino acids long. This CDR3 reads CASSPLVSGEGDERYF. The DNA of the CDR3 is TGTGCCAGCTCACCACTCGTAAGCGGGGAGGGGGACGAGCGGTACTTC.

This clonotype was counted at least ten times. J is TRBJ2-1 and V is TRBV18, with TRBD2 matching 11 bases. CDR1 is KGHSH, CDR2 LQKENI, per germline. The CDR3 is made up of 15 amino acids. V trimming: 6 bases; J trimming: 5 bases; junction bases outside the gene matches: 6. As DNA, the CDR3 is TGTGCCAGCTCCCTCGGACTAGCGGGTGACAATGAGCAGTTCTTC. It yields the protein CASSLGLAGDNEQFF.

A word on this clonotype: A much larger clone lies a single base off, so this may be a read error. This sequence joins TRBV24-1 and TRBJ2-7; D gene uncertain. V lost 5 bases and J lost 8, with 18 bases in between. Germline V gene data show CDR1 as KGHDR and CDR2 as SFDVKD. CDR3 length equals 14 residues. The CDR3 reads CATSGLTNPRQQYF. CDR3 bases: TGTGCCACCAGTGGTTTAACTAACCCCCGGCAGCAGTACTTC.

This clonotype came up many times. CDR3 residues: CASSPPAGQGSYEQYF. CDR3 DNA: TGTGCCAGCTCACCACCGGCCGGACAGGGTTCCTACGAGCAGTACTTC. The chain carries TRBV18 and TRBJ2-7; 8 positions agree with TRBD1. Per germline, CDR1 KGHSH and CDR2 LQKENI. CDR3 size: 16 residues. The ends lost 0 bases at V and 1 base at J; junction bases unmatched: 5. The complete variable domain, with remaining parts taken from reference TRBV18 and TRBJ2-7, reads NAGVMQNPRHLVRRRGQEARLRCSPMKGHSHVYWYRQLPEEGLKFMVYLQKENIIDESGMPKERFSAEFPKEGPSILRIQQVVRGDSAAYFCASSPPAGQGSYEQYFGPGTRLTVT.

This clonotype has at least ten counts. The rearrangement links TRBV3-1 to TRBJ2-7, with a weak D call TRBD2 (6 bases). The V and J ends lost 1 base and 1 base respectively, with 8 bases between them. The CDR3 consists of 14 residues. Germline V lookup: CDR1 LGHDT, CDR2 YNNKEL (reference sequence). The CDR3 DNA follows: TGTGCCAGCAGCCAAGTCGGGGGATCCTACGAGCAGTACTTC. Translated: CASSQVGGSYEQYF.

At least ten counts were recorded for this clonotype. The chain employs TRBV20-1 and TRBJ2-1; 7 bases map to TRBD2. The V segment lost 6 bases and the J segment 8 bases; nucleotides outside the gene matches: 13. The CDR3 is 14 amino acids. Germline V gives CDR1 DFQATT, CDR2 SNEGSKA (reference sequence). CDR3 nucleotide sequence: TGCAGTGCCCGCCCGGGACTAAGGTCATATGAGCAGTTCTTC. Translation gives CSARPGLRSYEQFF.

This clonotype was seen repeatedly, ten times or more. The chain employs TRBV2 and TRBJ2-3; D unclear. V was pared by 2 bases and J by 2 bases, with 2 bases between. CDR1 is SNHLY, CDR2 FYNNEI, per germline. This CDR3 has 12 residues. For the CDR3, the DNA is TGTGCCAGCAGTGAACCCACAGATACGCAGTATTTT. Translation gives CASSEPTDTQYF.

This clonotype was seen ten or more times. This sequence joins TRBV7-2 and TRBJ1-6; TRBD1 aligns across 10 bases. This CDR3 region has 16 residues. The germline CDR1 and CDR2 sequences are SGHTA and FQGNSA. V lost 2 bases, J lost 10 bases, and 8 bases stayed unmatched. CDR3 residues: CASSLLGGTGVSPLHF. The CDR3 nucleotides are TGTGCCAGCAGCTTACTAGGTGGGACAGGGGTCTCACCCCTCCACTTT.

This clonotype was seen ten or more times. The chain has TRBV28 and TRBJ2-7, with unresolved D. The germline gives CDR1 MDHEN, CDR2 SYDVKM. There are 17 residues in the CDR3. The V end was cut by 6 bases, the J end by 3 bases, with 24 bases between. For the CDR3, the DNA is TGTGCCAGCAGCCTCGAATCCCAGCCAGGTTTCAACTACGAGCAGTACTTC. Its protein product is CASSLESQPGFNYEQYF.

Concerning this clonotype: A much bigger clone sits one base away, suggesting this may be a read error. The rearrangement joins TRBV12-3 or TRBV12-4 to TRBJ2-5; either TRBD1 or TRBD2 may supply D (5 bases each). The V end lost 8 bases, the J end lost 0 bases, and 13 bases lay between the germline ends. This CDR3 region has 14 residues. The CDR3 region has the DNA TGTGCCAGCGGCTGGGACGGCCACCAAGAGACCCAGTACTTC. It specifies CASGWDGHQETQYF.

The J gene is TRBJ2-3, the V gene TRBV19, with TRBD2 matching 13 bases. CDR1 is LNHDA and CDR2 is SQIVND in the germline V gene (reference sequence). Unmatched junction bases numbered 7, after V lost 6 bases and J lost 4 bases. This CDR3 spans 16 amino acids. The CDR3 loop reads CASSELAGGPADTQYF. The CDR3 DNA follows: TGTGCCAGTAGCGAACTAGCGGGAGGGCCGGCAGATACGCAGTATTTT.

This clonotype showed up many times. The chain recombines TRBV5-1 with TRBJ1-5; D possibly corresponds to TRBD1 (5 bases). Trimming pared 0 bases from V and 3 bases from J, leaving 10 bases between. The germline V gene has CDR1 SGHRS and CDR2 YFSETQ. The CDR3 loop spans 15 amino acids. The CDR3 DNA reads TGCGCCAGCAGCTTGGATGGGGGTGACAATCAGCCCCAGCATTTT. Translation gives CASSLDGGDNQPQHF.

The V and J genes are TRBV28 and TRBJ2-2, with D possibly TRBD2 on 5 matching bases. Germline CDR1 MDHEN, CDR2 SYDVKM. The CDR3 is 16 amino acids. With 1 base removed from V and 8 bases from J, the gap between germline ends came to 17 bases. The DNA of the CDR3 is TGTGCCAGCAGTTTATCCCCTGAGAGGGTCGTGGGGGAGCTGTTTTTT. Amino acids: CASSLSPERVVGELFF.

This clonotype was seen repeatedly, ten times or more. This rearrangement joins TRBV6-1 to TRBJ2-1; D ambiguous. The length of the CDR3 is 14 residues. The germline gives CDR1 MNHNS, CDR2 SASEGT. V lost 6 bases, J lost 0 bases, and 9 bases lay in between. The CDR3 reads CASSQDVSYNEQFF. The CDR3 bases are TGTGCCAGCAGCCAGGATGTCTCCTACAATGAGCAGTTCTTC.

This clonotype was seen many times. The CDR3 reads CASQAVIPDTQYF. CDR3 DNA: TGTGCCAGCCAAGCCGTGATTCCAGATACGCAGTATTTT. This sequence joins TRBV28 and TRBJ2-3; D ambiguous. This CDR3 region has 13 residues. Per germline, CDR1 MDHEN and CDR2 SYDVKM. V was pared by 8 bases and J by 4 bases, with 13 bases between.

Of note for this clonotype: A much more abundant neighbour one base away suggests this may be a read error. This rearrangement joins TRBV28 to TRBJ2-7, with unresolved D. Germline loops: CDR1 MDHEN, CDR2 SYDVKM. V was pared by 5 bases and J by 4 bases, with 9 bases between. The CDR3 extends over 12 amino acids. In DNA, the CDR3 is TGTGCCAGCAGTGTATCTCGATACGAGCAGTACTTC. Protein product: CASSVSRYEQYF.

This clonotype was seen repeatedly, ten times or more. The rearrangement links TRBV11-2 to TRBJ2-1, with D possibly called TRBD1 or TRBD2 (5 bases each). Germline lookup yields CDR1 SGHAT and CDR2 FQNNGV. This CDR3 spans 16 amino acids. V was shortened by 4 bases and J by 9 bases, with 22 bases between the two germline ends. This CDR3 reads CASSYPGLGPWGEQFF. In DNA, the CDR3 is TGTGCCAGCAGCTACCCCGGACTGGGACCGTGGGGTGAGCAGTTCTTC.

The J gene is TRBJ1-2, the V gene TRBV5-4; possibly TRBD1 for D (5 bases). V gave up 4 bases and J gave up 1 base, with 11 bases separating them. The CDR3 is made up of 14 amino acids. Germline CDR1 SGHNT, CDR2 YYREEE (reference sequence). The CDR3 sequence is CASSLTELNYGYTF. The CDR3 region has the DNA TGTGCCAGCAGCCTGACAGAACTTAACTATGGCTACACCTTC.

This chain joins TRBV6-5 and TRBJ2-5, with 8 positions matching TRBD1. CDR1 and CDR2 from the germline V gene are MNHEY and SVGAGI. The V segment lost 1 base and the J segment 5 bases; nucleotides outside the gene matches: 12. This CDR3 contains 17 residues. The CDR3: CASSYFPSRQGRETQYF. The CDR3 region has the DNA TGTGCCAGCAGTTACTTCCCCTCCAGACAGGGGCGGGAGACCCAGTACTTC.

In its sample, this clonotype was seen many times. The J gene is TRBJ2-7, the V gene TRBV3-1; TRBD1 matches 7 bases. The CDR3 covers 15 residues. The ends lost 4 bases at V and 2 bases at J; junction bases unmatched: 8. The V gene's germline CDR1 is LGHDT and CDR2 YNNKEL (reference sequence). The CDR3 DNA is TGTGCCAGCAGCCGAACGGACAGGTCTACCTACGAGCAGTACTTC. This codes for CASSRTDRSTYEQYF.

There are a few counts of this clonotype. This chain joins TRBV7-9 and TRBJ2-1, with D hard to call. Trimming removed 0 bases from V and 10 bases from J, with 13 bases in between. The CDR3 consists of 14 residues. The germline V gene has CDR1 SEHNR and CDR2 FQNEAQ (reference sequence). The CDR3 DNA follows: TGTGCCAGCAGCTTAGCGGAGACAAAGAACGAGCAGTTCTTC. Translation: CASSLAETKNEQFF.

CDR3 residues: CASKLRTSINEQFF. The CDR3 bases are TGTGCCAGTAAGCTGCGGACTAGCATCAATGAGCAGTTCTTC. The V and J genes are TRBV19 and TRBJ2-1, with 8 bases identical to TRBD2. The length of the CDR3 is 14 residues. Trimming at V came to 7 bases and at J to 6 bases, leaving 8 bases not matched to a gene. The germline gives CDR1 LNHDA, CDR2 SQIVND (reference sequence). The full variable domain, with the rest looked up from reference TRBV19 and TRBJ2-1, is DGGITQSPKYLFRKEGQNVTLSCEQNLNHDAMYWYRQDPGQGLRLIYYSQIVNDFQKGDIAEGYSVSREKKESFPLTVTSAQKNPTAFYLCASKLRTSINEQFFGPGTRLTVL.

There are many counts of this clonotype. This chain connects TRBV20-1 to TRBJ2-1, with a tentative D call TRBD2 (6 bases). CDR1 DFQATT and CDR2 SNEGSKA come from the germline V gene (reference sequence). This CDR3 comprises 16 residues. Trimming took off 3 bases at V and 0 bases at J, with 15 bases between the two ends. The CDR3 nucleotides read TGCAGTGCTAGGGGACTTAGCGGAAGCTCCTACAATGAGCAGTTCTTC. Protein: CSARGLSGSSYNEQFF.

The V call is TRBV7-6, the J call TRBJ2-1, with D perhaps TRBD1 (6 bases). Trimming stripped 5 bases from V and 14 bases from J, with 25 bases between. Germline values: CDR1 SGHVS, CDR2 FNYEAQ. The CDR3 is made up of 15 amino acids. The CDR3 reads CASSPEPGDPPEEFF. The CDR3, as DNA: TGTGCCAGCAGCCCAGAGCCAGGGGACCCTCCCGAGGAGTTCTTC. Supplemented by reference TRBV7-6 and TRBJ2-1, the full variable domain reads GAGVSQSPRYKVTKRGQDVALRCDPISGHVSLYWYRQALGQGPEFLTYFNYEAQQDKSGLPNDRFSAERPEGSISTLTIQRTEQRDSAMYRCASSPEPGDPPEEFFGPGTRLTVL.

This clonotype was seen many times. The chain joins TRBV12-3 or TRBV12-4 to TRBJ2-7, with 7 bases matching TRBD2. The trim removed 3 bases at V and 1 base at J, leaving 3 bases unmatched. This CDR3 comprises 14 residues. CDR3 residues: CASSLIAGSYEQYF. The CDR3 nucleotides read TGTGCCAGCAGTTTGATAGCGGGTTCCTACGAGCAGTACTTC.